This T cell receptor beta chain was recovered during a study of blood T cell repertoires in COVID-19 (dated by TCRdb to about 2020). For the wider study: Samples from collaborators originated in the United States, Italy and Spain and spanned both the acute and convalescent phases of COVID-19. The prospective study material was composed of cDNA or gDNA derived from T cells, B-cell-depleted T cells, or PBMCs. Subjects who had been exposed to COVID-19, were actively infected with it, or had recovered from it provided the deeply sampled blood TCRbeta repertoires that made up the dataset. The repertoires were made available in a free public database intended to serve as a resource for research on the immune response to SARS-CoV-2. Samples came from the ongoing ImmuneRACE study (first 160 participants) plus 1,254 subjects from 6 global collaborators. The sample metadata nearly always contained a de-identified subject ID, COVID-19 status, age in years and sex. Where available, HLA class I and class II types were taken from metadata supplied by the sample provider and were not determined by assay-based typing. Study-wide findings and limitations: The quantity of clinical and demographic metadata differed by source and by participant and was supplied without curation.

Comments on this clone: The clone's antigen remains unknown. Within one base of it there is no much larger clone, and no base qualities were kept.

TCRbeta CDR3 regions were amplified from genomic DNA by means of the immunoSEQ Assay, a bias-controlled multiplex PCR. On the authors' methods: The number of nucleated cells in each sample was estimated from the amplification of reference gene primers within the assay. Sequence reads were collapsed and filtered to measure the absolute abundance of every unique TCRbeta CDR3 rearrangement. For each sample, productive Simpson clonality was calculated as the square root of Simpson's diversity index over productive rearrangements. TCRdb holds this immuneACCESS table with in-frame rearrangements only. Some clones are missing; in checked studies, unresolved V genes explain under half, and the rest has no known cause. V, J and clone size reflect that table, while D and trimming were determined from the DNA. Across this sample there are 170,000 or so clones, with approximately 83% seen only once. The ten largest clones add up to roughly 2.9% of the sample.

Each collaborating institution followed its own protocols to collect whole blood in K2EDTA tubes. For TCRbeta analysis, collaborator samples were shipped as frozen whole blood, as isolated PBMCs, or as DNA extracted from either sample type. Trimming accounts for 6 bases at V and 4 bases at J, while the number of junction bases matched to no gene is 8. From cysteine to phenylalanine, the CDR3 is 14 amino acids long. Kept here is only the CDR3 DNA, which spans 42 bases and is read in frame from base 1. CDR1 and CDR2, looked up from the germline V gene, are SQVTM and ANQGSEA. The sequenced material came from peripheral blood. The origin of this receptor is a woman aged 55-69 years with acute or convalescent COVID-19. The chain is encoded by TRBV29-1 joined to TRBJ2-3, with 9 bases matching TRBD1. The CDR3 region: CSVRDRERADTQYF. The sequenced DNA is TGCAGCGTGCGGGACAGGGAAAGGGCAGATACGCAGTATTTT.